The sequence of this T cell receptor beta chain was determined in a study of beta chain features in type 1 diabetes. Broader study findings: Patients with Type 1 diabetes showed moderately but significantly shorter TCRB CDR3s in all four CD4+ subsets.

This clone was counted between two and nine times. Its antigen is undetermined. The CDR3 contains 14 residues. V lost 3 bases to trimming and J lost 8 bases; unmatched junction nucleotides: 7. The germline CDR1 and CDR2 sequences are MDHEN and SYDVKM. Since all of the isolated RNA was reverse transcribed, expressed TCRB transcripts were what got sequenced. Sequenced by immunoSEQ multiplex PCR; TCRdb stores in-frame clones only, minus some. The table shows 250,000 to 300,000 clones, with 24% occurring only once. V is TRBV28 and J is TRBJ1-5; 7 bases are a match to TRBD1. The TCR sequence derives from a woman between 25 and 40 years old with type 1 diabetes. Material: naive CD4+ T cells from blood. In DNA form, the CDR3 reads TGTGCCAGCAGTTTGTACGACAGGGTAAAGCCCCAGCATTTT. Its protein is CASSLYDRVKPQHF. The entire variable domain, with the rest obtained from reference TRBV28 and TRBJ1-5, is as follows: DVKVTQSSRYLVKRTGEKVFLECVQDMDHENMFWYRQDPGLGLRLIYFSYDVKMKEKGDIPEGYSVSREKKERFSLILESASTNQTSMYLCASSLYDRVKPQHFGDGTRLSIL.